Listed below are T cell receptor beta chains from one sample, sequenced in a study of cytomegalovirus exposure and HLA in healthy donors. Data came from immunoSEQ multiplex PCR; TCRdb stores just in-frame clones and leaves some out. Of more than 80,000 clones in the sample, 78% were seen once. What was sequenced was PBMCs. The receptor set was obtained from a man aged 18 to 29 in good health and CMV-seropositive. Each CDR3 is given with its conserved first and last residue. A D gene is named only where the DNA matches it firmly. A row's size may be missing; if present it is once, few, many or a size class.

d_gene	abundance	v_gene	j_gene	CDR3nt	CDR3aa
TRBD1	NA	TRBV6-5	TRBJ1-2	TGTGCCAGCCGGACAGGGGAATATCGCTACACCTTC	CASRTGEYRYTF
NA	few	TRBV19	TRBJ2-5	TGTGCCAGTCGCCAGGCGGGAGAGACCCAGTACTTC	CASRQAGETQYF
NA	NA	TRBV27	TRBJ1-2	TGTGCCAGCAGTTCAGGGTTCTACGGCTACACCTTC	CASSSGFYGYTF
NA	few	TRBV4-1	TRBJ2-1	TGCGCCAGCAGCCATAGAGAATACAATGAGCAGTTCTTC	CASSHREYNEQFF
TRBD2	NA	TRBV4-2	TRBJ2-1	TGTGCCAGCAGCCAAGTAGCGGGATCCTCCTACAATGAGCAGTTCTTC	CASSQVAGSSYNEQFF
NA	NA	TRBV7-3	TRBJ2-3	TGTGCCAGCAGCCCATCGGGTCAGGGTACGCAGTATTTT	CASSPSGQGTQYF
NA	few	TRBV5-4	TRBJ2-7	TGTGCCAGCAGCTTGAAACAGGGCTACGAGCAGTACTTC	CASSLKQGYEQYF
TRBD1	NA	TRBV2	TRBJ1-5	TGTGCCAGCAGCGGACAGGGAGGATCTCAGCCCCAGCATTTT	CASSGQGGSQPQHF
NA	NA	TRBV29-1	TRBJ1-5	TGCAGCGTTGGTCCAGCGGCCAATCAGCCCCAGCATTTT	CSVGPAANQPQHF
NA	NA	TRBV28	TRBJ2-5	TGTGCCAGCAGTCAACCCACAGGGTGGGAGACCCAGTACTTC	CASSQPTGWETQYF
NA	NA	TRBV29-1	TRBJ2-2	TGCAGCGTTGAAGAGCCTCTAGTGGGCGGGGAGCTGTTTTTT	CSVEEPLVGGELFF
NA	NA	TRBV7-3	TRBJ2-2	TGTGCCAGCCGGAGGACGGGAAACACCGGGGAGCTGTTTTTT	CASRRTGNTGELFF
NA	NA	TRBV29-1	TRBJ2-5	TGCAGCGTTTGTGAGGGAGTGGTAGAGACCCAGTACTTC	CSVCEGVVETQYF
TRBD1	NA	TRBV29-1	TRBJ1-2	TGCAGCACGGGACAGGGGGTGTTTAACTATGGCTACACCTTC	CSTGQGVFNYGYTF
NA	few	TRBV21-1	TRBJ1-4	TGTGCCAGCAGTGGAGATTTTCGGGGGTATGAAAAACTGTTTTTT	CASSGDFRGYEKLFF
NA	NA	TRBV6-1	TRBJ1-2	TGTGCCAGCAGTGACACAGCTGGAAAGTATGGCTACACCTTC	CASSDTAGKYGYTF
TRBD1	NA	TRBV6-7	TRBJ1-5	TGTGCCAGCAGACAGGGGGGTCCACATAGCAATCAGCCCCAGCATTTT	CASRQGGPHSNQPQHF
NA	NA	TRBV4-1	TRBJ2-7	TGCGCCAGCAGCCGACCCGGGGACGAGCAGTACTTC	CASSRPGDEQYF
TRBD2	NA	TRBV29-1	TRBJ2-2	TGCAGCGTTGGAAGGAGGGAGGGCCGGAACACCGGGGAGCTGTTTTTT	CSVGRREGRNTGELFF
TRBD2	NA	TRBV10-3	TRBJ2-3	TGTGCCATCAGTGACTCTCTAGCGGGAGTAGTCGCCACAGATACGCAGTATTTT	CAISDSLAGVVATDTQYF
TRBD1	NA	TRBV15	TRBJ2-7	TGTGCCACCAGCCGGGGCCCTCGGACAGGGGACGCCGAGCAGTACTTC	CATSRGPRTGDAEQYF
NA	NA	TRBV29-1	TRBJ2-2	TGCAGCGTTGTGGTGGGAGGAAACACCGGGGAGCTGTTTTTT	CSVVVGGNTGELFF
TRBD2	NA	TRBV5-4	TRBJ2-3	TGTGCCAGCAGCTTGGAGGGCGGGAGGACAACAGATACGCAGTATTTT	CASSLEGGRTTDTQYF
NA	once	TRBV10-2	TRBJ1-2	TGCGCCAGCAGTGAGTCGGGGGGTCTTGGTGGCTACACCTTC	CASSESGGLGGYTF
TRBD2	NA	TRBV5-1	TRBJ2-7	TGCGCCAGCAGCTTGGGGGCTAGCGGGCCGCCGGGGGAGCAGTACTTC	CASSLGASGPPGEQYF
TRBD2	NA	TRBV29-1	TRBJ2-1	TGCAGCGCGACTAGCGGGAGTTTTTATGAGCAGTTCTTC	CSATSGSFYEQFF
NA	NA	TRBV28	TRBJ2-7	TGTGCCAGCAGTTTCTCGGGATCCGACGAGCAGTACTTC	CASSFSGSDEQYF
TRBD1	NA	TRBV10-3	TRBJ1-2	TGTGCCATCAGTGAGTCGATGGGACAGCCTAACTATGGCTACACCTTC	CAISESMGQPNYGYTF
NA	NA	TRBV11-2	TRBJ2-7	TGTGCCAGCAGCTTAGGCATCGGGGTAATCTCCTACGAGCAGTACTTC	CASSLGIGVISYEQYF
NA	few	TRBV5-8	TRBJ2-5	TGTGCCAGCAGCAGGGGAGGGCAGGGGGAGACCCAGTACTTC	CASSRGGQGETQYF
TRBD1	NA	TRBV6-6	TRBJ1-2	TGTGCCATCGTGGACAGGGGTAATCTTTCGTCTAGCTACACCTTC	CAIVDRGNLSSSYTF